A selection of T cell receptor beta chains follows, all from one sample in a study of T cell responses to AZD1222 COVID-19 vaccine. Using immunoSEQ multiplex PCR, the repertoire was profiled, and TCRdb retains in-frame clones only, with some absent. The repertoire holds some 83,000 clones, around 91% seen once, with 5% to 6% in the top ten. The specimen comprised peripheral blood, sampled 28 days after the second AZD1222 dose. The receptors stem from an adult who received the AZD1222 COVID-19 vaccine. Both conserved end residues are part of each CDR3. The order of the fields is J gene, D gene, clone size, V gene, CDR3 DNA, CDR3 protein. D genes are given only for firm matches. Clone size, where shown, is once, few, many, or a class for clones that have expanded.

TRBJ1-5 | TRBD1 | NA | TRBV28 | TGTGCCAGCTGGGACAGGGGGCCCTCTAAGCCCCAGCATTTT | CASWDRGPSKPQHF
TRBJ2-1 | TRBD2 | NA | TRBV5-1 | TGCGCCAGCAGCAGCATACTAGCGGGGGGACCATACAATGAGCAGTTCTTC | CASSSILAGGPYNEQFF
TRBJ1-4 | TRBD1 | NA | TRBV3-1/TRBV3-2 | TGTGCCAGCAGTGGCCGGGACAGAGAAAAACTGTTTTTT | CASSGRDREKLFF
TRBJ1-1 | NA | few | TRBV14 | TGTGCCAGCAGCCAACAACAGGGTTCGAACCCGAACACTGAAGCTTTCTTT | CASSQQQGSNPNTEAFF
TRBJ1-2 | NA | once | TRBV3-1/TRBV3-2 | TGTGCCAGCAGCCAAGACTGGGAAGGCTATGGCTACACCTTC | CASSQDWEGYGYTF
TRBJ1-2 | NA | NA | TRBV6-5 | TGTGCCAGCAGTTACTCGGGGCCGGGGAACTATGGCTACACCTTC | CASSYSGPGNYGYTF
TRBJ1-5 | TRBD1 | few | TRBV28 | TGTGCCAGCAGTTCTCAACCGGGACAGGCGAATAGGGGCAATCAGCCCCAGCATTTT | CASSSQPGQANRGNQPQHF
TRBJ1-5 | NA | NA | TRBV18 | TGTGCCAGCTCACCCTCCCGGGATTACAATCAGCCCCAGCATTTT | CASSPSRDYNQPQHF
TRBJ1-1 | NA | NA | TRBV11-2 | TGTGCCAGCAGCTTAGTGGGGAGAGGAGCTTTCTTT | CASSLVGRGAFF
TRBJ1-1 | NA | NA | TRBV4-2 | TGTGCCAGCAGCCAGCGGGGGGTGGCCACTGAAGCTTTCTTT | CASSQRGVATEAFF
TRBJ1-5 | NA | NA | TRBV18 | TGTGCCAGCTCATCAGGGTTGGATAGCAATCAGCCCCAGCATTTT | CASSSGLDSNQPQHF
TRBJ2-5 | TRBD2 | NA | TRBV12-3/TRBV12-4 | TGTGCCATTAGCGGGGGGAAGGAGACCCAGTACTTC | CAISGGKETQYF
TRBJ2-1 | TRBD2 | NA | TRBV4-1 | TGCGCCAGCAGCCCGCGTGGGGCGGGGGGGCGGAATGAGCAGTTCTTC | CASSPRGAGGRNEQFF
TRBJ1-5 | NA | NA | TRBV19 | TGTGCCAGTAGTATAAGTGTAGGGACCCTCTATCAGCCCCAGCATTTT | CASSISVGTLYQPQHF
TRBJ1-2 | NA | NA | TRBV24-1 | TGTGCCACCAGTGATTTGGGCAACTATGGCTACACCTTC | CATSDLGNYGYTF
TRBJ1-1 | NA | NA | TRBV5-6 | TGTGCCAGCAGCTTGGGGACAGAGAACACTGAAGCTTTCTTT | CASSLGTENTEAFF
TRBJ1-5 | NA | once | TRBV27 | TGTGCCAGCAGTTTATCGAGAATGGGCAATCAGCCCCAGCATTTT | CASSLSRMGNQPQHF
TRBJ2-1 | NA | once | TRBV24-1 | TGTGCCACCAGTGATACCGGGACCAGCTCCTACAATGAGCAGTTCTTC | CATSDTGTSSYNEQFF
TRBJ1-3 | NA | NA | TRBV30 | TGTGCCTGGAGTCGGGCAGGGTCTGGAAACACCATATATTTT | CAWSRAGSGNTIYF